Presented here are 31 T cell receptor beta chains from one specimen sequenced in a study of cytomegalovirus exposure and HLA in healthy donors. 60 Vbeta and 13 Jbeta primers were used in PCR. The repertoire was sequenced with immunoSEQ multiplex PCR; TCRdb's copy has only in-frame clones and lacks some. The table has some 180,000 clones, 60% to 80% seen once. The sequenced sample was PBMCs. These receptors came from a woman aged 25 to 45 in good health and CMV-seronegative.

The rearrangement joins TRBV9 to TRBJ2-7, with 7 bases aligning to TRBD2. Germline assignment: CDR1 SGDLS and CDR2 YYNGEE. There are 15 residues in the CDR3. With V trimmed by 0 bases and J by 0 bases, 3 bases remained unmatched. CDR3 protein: CASSVGGSISYEQYF. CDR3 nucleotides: TGTGCCAGCAGCGTAGGCGGGAGTATCTCCTACGAGCAGTACTTC. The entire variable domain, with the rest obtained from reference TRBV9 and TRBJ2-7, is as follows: DSGVTQTPKHLITATGQRVTLRCSPRSGDLSVYWYQQSLDQGLQFLIQYYNGEERAKGNILERFSAQQFPDLHSELNLSSLELGDSALYFCASSVGGSISYEQYFGPGTRLTVT.

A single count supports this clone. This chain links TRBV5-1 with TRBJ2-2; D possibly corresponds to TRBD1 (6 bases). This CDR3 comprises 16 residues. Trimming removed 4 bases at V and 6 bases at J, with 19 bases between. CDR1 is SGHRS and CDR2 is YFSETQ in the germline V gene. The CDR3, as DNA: TGCGCCAGCAGCGGGGGCCCAGGGGAGAGACCCGGGGAGCTGTTTTTT. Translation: CASSGGPGERPGELFF.

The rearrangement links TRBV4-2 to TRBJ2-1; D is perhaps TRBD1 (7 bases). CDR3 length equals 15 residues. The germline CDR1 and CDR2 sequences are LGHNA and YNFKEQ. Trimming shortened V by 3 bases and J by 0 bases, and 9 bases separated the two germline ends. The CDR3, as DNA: TGTGCCAGCAGCCATCAGGGGGGCTCCTACAATGAGCAGTTCTTC. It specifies CASSHQGGSYNEQFF.

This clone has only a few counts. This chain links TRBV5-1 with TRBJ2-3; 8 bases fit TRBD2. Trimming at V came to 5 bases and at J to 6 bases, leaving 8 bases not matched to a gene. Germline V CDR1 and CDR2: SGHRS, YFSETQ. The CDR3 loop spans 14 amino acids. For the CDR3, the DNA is TGCGCCAGCAGTGCGGGAGGATCGCCGGATACGCAGTATTTT. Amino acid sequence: CASSAGGSPDTQYF.

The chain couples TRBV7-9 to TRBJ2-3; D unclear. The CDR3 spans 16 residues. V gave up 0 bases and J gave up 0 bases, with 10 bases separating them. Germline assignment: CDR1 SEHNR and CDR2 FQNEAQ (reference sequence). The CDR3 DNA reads TGTGCCAGCAGCTTAGCGCAGCAGGCTAGCACAGATACGCAGTATTTT. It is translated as CASSLAQQASTDTQYF. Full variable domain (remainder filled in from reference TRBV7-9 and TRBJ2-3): DTGVSQNPRHKITKRGQNVTFRCDPISEHNRLYWYRQTLGQGPEFLTYFQNEAQLEKSRLLSDRFSAERPKGSFSTLEIQRTEQGDSAMYLCASSLAQQASTDTQYFGPGTRLTVL.

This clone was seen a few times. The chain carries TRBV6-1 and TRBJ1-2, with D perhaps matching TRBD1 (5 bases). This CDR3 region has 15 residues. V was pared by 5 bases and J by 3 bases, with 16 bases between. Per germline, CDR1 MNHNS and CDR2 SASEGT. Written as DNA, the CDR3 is TGTGCCAGCAGTCGCTCGCAGGGCCGGGACTATGGCTACACCTTC. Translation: CASSRSQGRDYGYTF.

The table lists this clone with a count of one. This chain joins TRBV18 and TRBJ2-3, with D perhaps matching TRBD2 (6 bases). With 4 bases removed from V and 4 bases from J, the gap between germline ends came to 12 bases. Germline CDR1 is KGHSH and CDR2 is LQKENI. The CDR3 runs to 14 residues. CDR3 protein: CASSLGSRADTQYF. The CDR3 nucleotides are TGTGCCAGCTCACTCGGGAGTCGGGCAGATACGCAGTATTTT.

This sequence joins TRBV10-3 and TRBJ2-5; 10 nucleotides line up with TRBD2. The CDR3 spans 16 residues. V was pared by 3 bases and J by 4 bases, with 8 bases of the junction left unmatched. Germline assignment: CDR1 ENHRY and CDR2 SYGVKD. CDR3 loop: CAISDLSGRGGETQYF. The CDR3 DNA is TGTGCCATCAGTGACCTAAGCGGGAGGGGAGGAGAGACCCAGTACTTC.

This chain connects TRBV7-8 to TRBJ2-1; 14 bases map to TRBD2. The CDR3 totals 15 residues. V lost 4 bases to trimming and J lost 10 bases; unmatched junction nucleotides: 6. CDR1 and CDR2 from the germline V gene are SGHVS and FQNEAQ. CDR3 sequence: CASSSSGLAGGEQFF. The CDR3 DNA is TGTGCCAGCAGCTCTAGTGGACTAGCGGGGGGCGAGCAGTTCTTC.

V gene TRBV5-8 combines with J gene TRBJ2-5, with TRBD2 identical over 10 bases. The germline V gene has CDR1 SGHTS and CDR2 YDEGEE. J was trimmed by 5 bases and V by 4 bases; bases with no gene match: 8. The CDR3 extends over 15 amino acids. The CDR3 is CASSLGLAARETQYF. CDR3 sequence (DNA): TGTGCCAGCAGCCTCGGACTAGCGGCACGGGAGACCCAGTACTTC.

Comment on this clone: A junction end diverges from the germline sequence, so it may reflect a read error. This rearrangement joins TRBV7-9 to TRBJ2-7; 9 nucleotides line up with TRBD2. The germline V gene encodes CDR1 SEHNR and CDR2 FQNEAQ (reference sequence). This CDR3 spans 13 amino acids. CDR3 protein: CSSSTGLANEQYF. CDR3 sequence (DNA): TGTTCCAGCAGCACGGGACTAGCAAACGAGCAGTACTTC.

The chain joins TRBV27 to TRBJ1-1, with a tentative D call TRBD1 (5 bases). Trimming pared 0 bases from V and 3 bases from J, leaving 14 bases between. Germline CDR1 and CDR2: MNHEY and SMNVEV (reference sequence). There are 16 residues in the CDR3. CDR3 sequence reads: CASSLSMPGWDTEAFF. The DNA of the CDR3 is TGTGCCAGCAGTTTATCGATGCCAGGGTGGGACACTGAAGCTTTCTTT.

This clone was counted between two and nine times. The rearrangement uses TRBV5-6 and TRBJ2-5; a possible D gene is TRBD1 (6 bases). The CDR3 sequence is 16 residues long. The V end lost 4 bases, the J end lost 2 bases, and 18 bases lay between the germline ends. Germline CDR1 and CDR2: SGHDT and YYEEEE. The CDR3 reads CASSLTGTPRQETQYF. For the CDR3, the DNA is TGTGCCAGCAGCCTGACAGGAACCCCCCGACAAGAGACCCAGTACTTC.

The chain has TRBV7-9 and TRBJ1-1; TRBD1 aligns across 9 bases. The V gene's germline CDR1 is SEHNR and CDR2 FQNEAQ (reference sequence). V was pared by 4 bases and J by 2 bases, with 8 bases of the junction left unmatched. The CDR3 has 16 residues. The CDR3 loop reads CASSSNRGQRNTEAFF. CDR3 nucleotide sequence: TGTGCCAGCAGCTCAAACAGGGGGCAAAGAAACACTGAAGCTTTCTTT.

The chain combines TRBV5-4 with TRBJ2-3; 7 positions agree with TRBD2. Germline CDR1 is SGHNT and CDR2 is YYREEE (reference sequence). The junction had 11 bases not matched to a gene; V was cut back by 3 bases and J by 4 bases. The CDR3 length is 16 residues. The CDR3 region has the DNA TGTGCCAGCAGCTCCCCGCTGGCGGGAGCAGCAGATACGCAGTATTTT. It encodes CASSSPLAGAADTQYF.

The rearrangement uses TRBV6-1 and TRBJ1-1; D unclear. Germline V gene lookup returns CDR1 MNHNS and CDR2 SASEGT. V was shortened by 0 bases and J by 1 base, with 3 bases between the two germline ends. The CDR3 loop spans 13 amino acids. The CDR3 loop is CASSEAKNTEAFF. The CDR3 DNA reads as TGTGCCAGCAGTGAAGCTAAGAACACTGAAGCTTTCTTT.

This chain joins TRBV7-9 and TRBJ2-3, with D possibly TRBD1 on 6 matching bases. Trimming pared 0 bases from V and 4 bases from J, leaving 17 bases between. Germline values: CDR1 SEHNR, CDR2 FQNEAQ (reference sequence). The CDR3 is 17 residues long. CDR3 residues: CASSLAWWNDRSDTQYF. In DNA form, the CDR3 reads TGTGCCAGCAGCTTAGCATGGTGGAACGACAGGTCAGATACGCAGTATTTT.

The CDR3 region is CSVEKGAGETQYF. In nucleotides, the CDR3 is TGCAGCGTTGAGAAGGGGGCCGGAGAGACCCAGTACTTC. The chain employs TRBV29-1 and TRBJ2-5, with 7 bases matching TRBD1. The CDR3 runs 13 residues. V lost 3 bases, J lost 4 bases, and 5 bases stayed unmatched. CDR1 and CDR2 (germline): SQVTM, ANQGSEA.

The CDR3 loop is CASSVIAGGWDEQFF. In nucleotides, the CDR3 is TGTGCCAGCAGTGTAATAGCGGGGGGGTGGGATGAGCAGTTCTTC. The V and J genes are TRBV6-1 and TRBJ2-1; 11 positions match TRBD2. Germline-derived CDR1 and CDR2 are MNHNS and SASEGT. The CDR3 has 15 residues. The V gene end was trimmed by 4 bases and the J gene end by 8 bases; junction bases not matched to a gene: 7.

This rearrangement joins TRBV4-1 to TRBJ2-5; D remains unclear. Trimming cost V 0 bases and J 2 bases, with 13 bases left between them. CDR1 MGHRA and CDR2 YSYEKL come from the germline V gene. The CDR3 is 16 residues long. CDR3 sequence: CASSQDMAGLQETQYF. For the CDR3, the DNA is TGCGCCAGCAGCCAAGATATGGCAGGATTACAAGAGACCCAGTACTTC.

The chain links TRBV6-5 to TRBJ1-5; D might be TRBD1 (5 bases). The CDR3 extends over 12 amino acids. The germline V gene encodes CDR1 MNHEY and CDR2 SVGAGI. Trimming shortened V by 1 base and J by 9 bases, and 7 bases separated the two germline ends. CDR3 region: CASSYYQGPQHF. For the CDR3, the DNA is TGTGCCAGCAGTTACTACCAGGGGCCCCAGCATTTT.

The CDR3 coding sequence is TGTGCCAGTAGTATAGGGGGCGGTGGCAATCAGCCCCAGCATTTT. This gives the protein CASSIGGGGNQPQHF. V usage is TRBV19 and J usage is TRBJ1-5; maybe TRBD1 (5 bases). The CDR3 consists of 15 residues. Looked up from germline, CDR1 is LNHDA and CDR2 is SQIVND (reference sequence). The V and J ends lost 1 base and 2 bases respectively, with 9 bases between them. The full variable domain, its missing parts supplied by reference TRBV19 and TRBJ1-5, is DGGITQSPKYLFRKEGQNVTLSCEQNLNHDAMYWYRQDPGQGLRLIYYSQIVNDFQKGDIAEGYSVSREKKESFPLTVTSAQKNPTAFYLCASSIGGGGNQPQHFGDGTRLSIL.

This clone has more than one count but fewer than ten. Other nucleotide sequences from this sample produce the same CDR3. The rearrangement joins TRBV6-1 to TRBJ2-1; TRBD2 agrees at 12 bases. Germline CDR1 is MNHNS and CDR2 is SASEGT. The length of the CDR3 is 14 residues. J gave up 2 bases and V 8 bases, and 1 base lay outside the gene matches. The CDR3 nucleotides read TGTGCCAGCGGACTAGCGGGAACCTACAATGAGCAGTTCTTC. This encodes CASGLAGTYNEQFF.

CDR3 sequence reads: CASSDLAEDTGELFF. CDR3 DNA: TGTGCCAGCAGTGACCTAGCGGAGGACACCGGGGAGCTGTTTTTT. This chain connects TRBV25-1 to TRBJ2-2, with 7 bases lining up with TRBD2. The germline V gene has CDR1 MGHDK and CDR2 SYGVNS. V was pared by 3 bases and J by 3 bases, with 4 bases of the junction left unmatched. The CDR3 is 15 residues long.

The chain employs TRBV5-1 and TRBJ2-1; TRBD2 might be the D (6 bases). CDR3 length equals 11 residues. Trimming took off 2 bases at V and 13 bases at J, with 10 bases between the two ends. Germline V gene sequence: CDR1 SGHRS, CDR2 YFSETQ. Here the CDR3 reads CASSFGGYQFF. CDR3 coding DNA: TGCGCCAGCAGCTTTGGGGGGTATCAGTTCTTC.

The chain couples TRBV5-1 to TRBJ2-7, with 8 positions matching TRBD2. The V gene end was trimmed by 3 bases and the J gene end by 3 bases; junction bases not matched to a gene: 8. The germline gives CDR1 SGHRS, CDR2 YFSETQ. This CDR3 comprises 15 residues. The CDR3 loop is CASSYSGRADYEQYF. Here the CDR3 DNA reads TGCGCCAGCAGCTACTCCGGGAGGGCAGACTACGAGCAGTACTTC.

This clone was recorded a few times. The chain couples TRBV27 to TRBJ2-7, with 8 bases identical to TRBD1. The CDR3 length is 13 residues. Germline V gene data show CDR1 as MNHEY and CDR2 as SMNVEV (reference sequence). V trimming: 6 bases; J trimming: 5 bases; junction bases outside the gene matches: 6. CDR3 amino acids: CASSSRQGNEQYF. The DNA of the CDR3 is TGTGCCAGCAGCTCCCGACAGGGGAACGAGCAGTACTTC.

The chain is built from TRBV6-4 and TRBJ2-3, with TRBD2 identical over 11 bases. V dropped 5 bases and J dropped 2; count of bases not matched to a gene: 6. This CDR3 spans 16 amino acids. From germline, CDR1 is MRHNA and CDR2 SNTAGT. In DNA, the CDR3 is TGTGCCAGCAGTCCAATAGCGGGGGGGATCACAGATACGCAGTATTTT. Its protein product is CASSPIAGGITDTQYF.

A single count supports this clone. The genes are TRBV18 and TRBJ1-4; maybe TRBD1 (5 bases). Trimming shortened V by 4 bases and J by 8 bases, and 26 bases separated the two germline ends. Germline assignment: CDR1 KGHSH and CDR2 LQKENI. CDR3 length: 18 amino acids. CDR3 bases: TGTGCCAGCTCACTTGGGCCCGGGGGGGGGTCAGCCCCCGAAAAACTGTTTTTT. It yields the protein CASSLGPGGGSAPEKLFF.

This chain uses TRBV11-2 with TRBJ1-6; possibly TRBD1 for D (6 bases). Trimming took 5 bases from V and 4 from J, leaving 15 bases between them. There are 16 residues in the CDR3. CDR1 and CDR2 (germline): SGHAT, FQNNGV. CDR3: CASSPGQLTYNSPLHF. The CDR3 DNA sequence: TGTGCCAGCAGCCCCGGACAGCTAACTTATAATTCACCCCTCCACTTT.

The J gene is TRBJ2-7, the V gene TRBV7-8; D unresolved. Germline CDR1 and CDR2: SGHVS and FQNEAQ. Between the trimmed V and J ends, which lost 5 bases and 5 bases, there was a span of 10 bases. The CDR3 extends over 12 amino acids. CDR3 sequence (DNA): TGTGCCAGCAGCCCGACTTGGCACGAGCAGTACTTC. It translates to CASSPTWHEQYF.